Below are 15 T cell receptor beta chains sequenced from a single sample in a study of CD8 T cells in Susac syndrome. cDNA came from about 0.5 to 1 ug RNA primed by random hexamers. TCRdb analysed the immunoSEQ multiplex PCR reads with MiXCR anew, one entry per CDR3 protein. The sample lists roughly 250,000 distinct CDR3 sequences, around 96% seen once, with less than 0.11% in the top ten. Input material: CD4+ T cells from PBMCs. These receptors were collected from a human donor with Susac syndrome.

V usage is TRBV15 and J usage is TRBJ1-5, with D uncertain. The CDR3 length is 10 residues. V was clipped by 6 bases and J by 7 bases, with 4 bases between them. Per germline, CDR1 LNHNV and CDR2 YYDKDF (reference sequence). The CDR3 spells CATSSQPQHF. Written as DNA, the CDR3 is TGTGCCACCAGTTCCCAGCCCCAGCATTTT.

Here the CDR3 reads CSVEEAGRDTQYF. CDR3 nucleotide sequence: TGCAGCGTTGAAGAAGCGGGAAGGGATACGCAGTATTTT. This chain joins TRBV29-1 and TRBJ2-3; 7 nucleotides align to TRBD2. V trimming: 0 bases; J trimming: 6 bases; junction bases outside the gene matches: 3. Germline V lookup: CDR1 SQVTM, CDR2 ANQGSEA. This CDR3 region has 13 residues.

The chain combines TRBV6-6 with TRBJ2-5; D gene ambiguous. V lost 7 bases, J lost 4 bases, and 10 bases lay in between. CDR3 length: 12 amino acids. The germline gives CDR1 MNHNY, CDR2 SVGAGI (reference sequence). CDR3 DNA: TGTGCCAGCACCGGGTTGGTAGAGACCCAGTACTTC. Protein product: CASTGLVETQYF.

The rearrangement links TRBV4-1 to TRBJ2-7; D possibly corresponds to TRBD2 (5 bases). CDR3 length: 14 residues. The V and J ends lost 1 base and 5 bases respectively, with 12 bases between them. Germline CDR1 is MGHRA and CDR2 is YSYEKL. The CDR3 nucleotides are TGCGCCAGCAGCCAAGGGAGGAGGAACCACGAGCAGTACTTC. This sequence encodes CASSQGRRNHEQYF.

The rearrangement uses TRBV29-1 and TRBJ2-1; D is undetermined. The CDR3 is 11 residues long. Germline CDR1 reads SQVTM; CDR2 reads ANQGSEA. The V and J ends lost 4 bases and 9 bases respectively, with 10 bases between them. DNA for the CDR3: TGCAGCGTTGCTCCGAGTTTTGAGCAGTTCTTC. This codes for CSVAPSFEQFF.

The chain carries TRBV29-1 and TRBJ1-1; TRBD1 aligns across 10 bases. Trimming cost V 6 bases and J 3 bases; bases outside gene matches: 1. Looked up from germline, CDR1 is SQVTM and CDR2 is ANQGSEA. The CDR3 is made up of 12 amino acids. The CDR3 coding sequence is TGCAGCGTCGGACAGGGGGACACTGAAGCTTTCTTT. Translation gives CSVGQGDTEAFF. The whole variable domain, filled in from reference TRBV29-1 and TRBJ1-1, reads SAVISQKPSRDICQRGTSLTIQCQVDSQVTMMFWYRQQPGQSLTLIATANQGSEATYESGFVIDKFPISRPNLTFSTLTVSNMSPEDSSIYLCSVGQGDTEAFFGQGTRLTVV.

The chain recombines TRBV10-3 with TRBJ1-5, with TRBD1 matching 7 bases. With 4 bases clipped from V and 6 bases from J, the junction kept 3 bases outside the gene matches. The CDR3 sequence is 13 residues long. CDR1 and CDR2 from the germline V gene are ENHRY and SYGVKD. The CDR3 loop reads CAISGDRPQPQHF. The CDR3 nucleotides are TGTGCCATCAGTGGGGACAGACCTCAGCCCCAGCATTTT.

This chain links TRBV4-2 with TRBJ2-5; tentative D call: TRBD1 (5 bases). Trimming took off 0 bases at V and 1 base at J, with 12 bases between the two ends. The CDR3 loop spans 16 amino acids. Germline V gives CDR1 LGHNA, CDR2 YNFKEQ. The DNA of the CDR3 is TGTGCCAGCAGCCAAGATCGTCAGGGTCCCCAAGAGACCCAGTACTTC. As protein: CASSQDRQGPQETQYF.

V and J are TRBV11-1 and TRBJ1-1; D call uncertain. CDR3 length: 13 amino acids. V shed 6 bases and J shed 3 bases, with 11 bases lying between them. CDR1 and CDR2 (germline): SGHAT, FQDESV (reference sequence). The CDR3: CASSLSVDTEAFF. The CDR3 DNA sequence: TGTGCCAGCAGTTTGTCGGTGGACACTGAAGCTTTCTTT.

V gene TRBV30 combines with J gene TRBJ1-4; maybe TRBD1 (5 bases). Trimming stripped 2 bases from V and 3 bases from J, with 16 bases between. This CDR3 is built from 16 residues. Germline V gene sequence: CDR1 GTSNPN, CDR2 SVGIG (reference sequence). This chain's CDR3 is CAWSLGDRLSNEKLFF. CDR3 nucleotide sequence: TGTGCCTGGAGTTTGGGGGACCGCCTCTCTAATGAAAAACTGTTTTTT.

The chain is built from TRBV12-3 or TRBV12-4 and TRBJ2-7, with D possibly called TRBD1 or TRBD2 (5 bases each). V was cut by 6 bases and J by 3 bases, with 18 bases left in between. The CDR3 contains 15 residues. CDR3 protein: CASRLGPPLIYEQYF. The CDR3 DNA sequence: TGTGCCAGCAGGCTGGGACCCCCTCTGATCTACGAGCAGTACTTC.

The chain couples TRBV7-6 to TRBJ2-5, with TRBD2 identical over 10 bases. With 4 bases clipped from V and 4 bases from J, the junction kept 6 bases outside the gene matches. The CDR3 loop spans 15 amino acids. Germline CDR1 is SGHVS and CDR2 is FNYEAQ. CDR3 loop: CASSSLSGRVETQYF. The CDR3 coding sequence is TGTGCCAGCAGCTCCTTAAGCGGGAGGGTAGAGACCCAGTACTTC.

The rearrangement links TRBV27 to TRBJ1-2, with D unclear. Between the trimmed V and J ends, which lost 6 bases and 5 bases, there was a span of 13 bases. Germline V gives CDR1 MNHEY, CDR2 SMNVEV (reference sequence). CDR3 length: 13 amino acids. CDR3 sequence (DNA): TGTGCCAGCAGCTCCCCCGAAACGTATGGCTACACCTTC. Translation gives CASSSPETYGYTF.

This chain connects TRBV5-4 to TRBJ2-7; the D gene is possibly TRBD2 (5 bases). The germline V and J ends were trimmed by 4 bases and 4 bases, with 15 bases remaining between them. This CDR3 comprises 14 residues. Germline V gene lookup returns CDR1 SGHNT and CDR2 YYREEE (reference sequence). The CDR3 here is CASSPPTGSYEQYF. CDR3 nucleotides: TGTGCCAGCAGCCCGCCCACGGGGAGTTACGAGCAGTACTTC.

The gene calls are TRBV30 and TRBJ1-4, with D possibly being TRBD1 (5 bases). Trimming shortened V by 4 bases and J by 10 bases, and 22 bases separated the two germline ends. Germline assignment: CDR1 GTSNPN and CDR2 SVGIG (reference sequence). The CDR3 runs to 15 residues. This CDR3 is CAWMEEDIISGKLFF. The CDR3 DNA follows: TGTGCCTGGATGGAAGAGGACATCATTTCGGGAAAACTGTTTTTT.